These 30 T cell receptor beta chains originate from one sample sequenced in a study of cytotoxic CD8 clonotypes in ibrutinib-treated CLL. The repertoire was sequenced with immunoSEQ multiplex PCR; TCRdb's copy has only in-frame clones and lacks some. The sample comprises some 200,000 clones, 70% of which are singletons, and 5.9% rests with the top ten. The sequences come from PBMCs, collected after 12 months of ibrutinib treatment. These receptors were taken from a human donor with chronic lymphocytic leukemia.

V is TRBV30 and J is TRBJ2-7; TRBD2 might be the D (5 bases). This CDR3 has 14 amino acids. The V gene's germline CDR1 is GTSNPN and CDR2 SVGIG (reference sequence). V gave up 2 bases and J gave up 6 bases, with 17 bases separating them. The CDR3 nucleotides are TGTGCCTGGAGTTCCGGGAATGGCTGGCGCGAGCAGTACTTC. Translation gives CAWSSGNGWREQYF.

This clone has more than one count but fewer than ten. The CDR3 coding sequence is TGTGCCAGCCTATTTAACTATGGCTACACCTTC. Amino acids: CASLFNYGYTF. The V call is TRBV7-2, the J call TRBJ1-2, with unresolved D. Germline CDR1 and CDR2: SGHTA and FQGNSA. The CDR3 covers 11 residues. Trimming removed 8 bases at V and 1 base at J, with 5 bases between.

The V call is TRBV19, the J call TRBJ1-3; 7 bases are shared with TRBD1. V was clipped by 6 bases and J by 9 bases; unmatched bases: 11. The CDR3 loop spans 14 amino acids. CDR1 LNHDA and CDR2 SQIVND come from the germline V gene (reference sequence). CDR3 coding DNA: TGTGCCAGTAGGCCGGGACAGTTATCCAGCACCATATATTTT. Protein: CASRPGQLSSTIYF.

This clone has more than one count but fewer than ten. The CDR3 here is CASAPSARGSNQPQHF. CDR3 nucleotide sequence: TGTGCCAGCGCACCCTCCGCACGGGGAAGCAATCAGCCCCAGCATTTT. V usage is TRBV25-1 and J usage is TRBJ1-5; no clear D. CDR1 and CDR2 from the germline V gene are MGHDK and SYGVNS. This CDR3 is built from 16 residues. The ends were cut back, 8 bases at V and 1 base at J, with 18 bases in the middle. Together with reference TRBV25-1 and TRBJ1-5, the CDR3 gives the full variable domain: EADIYQTPRYLVIGTGKKITLECSQTMGHDKMYWYQQDPGMELHLIHYSYGVNSTEKGDLSSESTVSRIRTEHFPLTLESARPSHTSQYLCASAPSARGSNQPQHFGDGTRLSIL.

This clone has a handful of counts. V is TRBV7-8 and J is TRBJ1-2, with TRBD1 as a possible D gene (5 bases). The germline gives CDR1 SGHVS, CDR2 FQNEAQ. The CDR3 length is 15 residues. The V and J ends lost 3 bases and 0 bases respectively, with 11 bases between them. The CDR3 region is CASSLTQGSNYGYTF. CDR3 DNA: TGTGCCAGCAGCTTGACCCAGGGTTCTAACTATGGCTACACCTTC. Full variable domain (missing parts from reference TRBV7-8 and TRBJ1-2): GAGVSQSPRYKVAKRGQDVALRCDPISGHVSLFWYQQALGQGPEFLTYFQNEAQLDKSGLPSDRFFAERPEGSVSTLKIQRTQQEDSAVYLCASSLTQGSNYGYTFGSGTRLTVV.

This clone was detected only a few times. As DNA, the CDR3 is TGCAGCGTCCGCACGGGGGAGACCCAGTACTTC. As protein: CSVRTGETQYF. The V gene is TRBV29-1, the J gene TRBJ2-5, with a weak D call TRBD2 (5 bases). V dropped 6 bases and J dropped 5 bases, with 10 bases sitting between them. The CDR3 spans 11 residues. Germline V gene sequence: CDR1 SQVTM, CDR2 ANQGSEA.

Ten or more counts support this clone. V and J are TRBV7-9 and TRBJ2-3; the match to TRBD1 covers 12 bases. The germline gives CDR1 SEHNR, CDR2 FQNEAQ (reference sequence). V gave up 5 bases and J gave up 5 bases; unmatched junction bases: 8. The CDR3 is 16 amino acids. The CDR3 loop is CASSSPGQGARDTQYF. The DNA for the CDR3 is TGTGCCAGCAGCAGTCCGGGACAGGGGGCGCGAGATACGCAGTATTTT.

The rearrangement links TRBV7-2 to TRBJ2-7; a weak D match, TRBD1 (5 bases). The V end lost 4 bases, the J end lost 6 bases, and 16 bases lay between the germline ends. Germline V gene lookup returns CDR1 SGHTA and CDR2 FQGNSA. This CDR3 has 14 residues. DNA of the CDR3: TGTGCCAGCAGCTCCGGTCTCGTTGGGGCCGAGCAGTACTTC. Translated, it gives CASSSGLVGAEQYF.

The chain carries TRBV28 and TRBJ1-6, with D unclear. In germline, CDR1 is MDHEN, CDR2 SYDVKM. V was pared by 8 bases and J by 7 bases, with 9 bases between. The CDR3 totals 12 residues. The CDR3 sequence is CASGRVNSPLHF. The DNA for the CDR3 is TGTGCCAGCGGACGGGTGAATTCACCCCTCCACTTT.

This clone was seen more than once but under ten times. The chain has TRBV4-1 and TRBJ2-1; 8 bases are a match to TRBD2. The CDR3 sequence is 14 residues long. The V gene's germline CDR1 is MGHRA and CDR2 YSYEKL. The V segment lost 4 bases and the J segment 7 bases; nucleotides outside the gene matches: 6. In nucleotides, the CDR3 is TGCGCCAGCAGCCCCGGGGCGGGGGGTAATGAGCAGTTCTTC. Its translation is CASSPGAGGNEQFF.

This chain connects TRBV9 to TRBJ2-2; 9 positions match TRBD2. From germline, CDR1 is SGDLS and CDR2 YYNGEE. V gave up 4 bases and J gave up 1 base; unmatched junction bases: 14. This CDR3 is built from 19 residues. CDR3 residues: CASSPKQTLAGRNTGELFF. The DNA of the CDR3 is TGTGCCAGCAGCCCTAAACAGACTCTAGCGGGGCGGAACACCGGGGAGCTGTTTTTT.

The rearrangement joins TRBV19 to TRBJ2-5, with 7 bases fitting TRBD1. CDR3 length equals 17 residues. V gave up 3 bases and J gave up 0 bases; unmatched junction bases: 10. The germline CDR1 and CDR2 sequences are LNHDA and SQIVND (reference sequence). CDR3 nucleotide sequence: TGTGCCAGTAGTATTCAGTTAGGACAGGCATACCAAGAGACCCAGTACTTC. Translated: CASSIQLGQAYQETQYF.

The DNA for the CDR3 is TGTGCCAGCAGGTCGACAGGGTTCAACACTGAAGCTTTCTTT. Translated, it gives CASRSTGFNTEAFF. This chain links TRBV6-1 with TRBJ1-1, with 7 bases matching TRBD1. V shed 6 bases, J shed 2 bases, and the junction held 6 bases outside the gene matches. This CDR3 comprises 14 residues. Germline V gene lookup returns CDR1 MNHNS and CDR2 SASEGT.

The V call is TRBV15, the J call TRBJ2-7; unclear D gene. Per germline, CDR1 LNHNV and CDR2 YYDKDF (reference sequence). V was clipped by 4 bases and J by 1 base, with 8 bases between them. This CDR3 contains 13 residues. The CDR3 sequence: CATSKQTSYEQYF. The DNA for the CDR3 is TGTGCCACCAGCAAACAGACTTCCTACGAGCAGTACTTC. Filled out from reference TRBV15 and TRBJ2-7, the complete variable domain reads DAMVIQNPRYQVTQFGKPVTLSCSQTLNHNVMYWYQQKSSQAPKLLFHYYDKDFNNEADTPDNFQSRRPNTSFCFLDIRSPGLGDTAMYLCATSKQTSYEQYFGPGTRLTVT.

This sequence joins TRBV9 and TRBJ2-2; tentatively, D is TRBD1 (6 bases). The CDR3 has 14 amino acids. CDR1 and CDR2 from the germline V gene are SGDLS and YYNGEE. Between the trimmed V and J ends, which lost 6 bases and 3 bases, there was a span of 12 bases. The CDR3 here is CASTENRDTGELFF. In nucleotides, the CDR3 is TGTGCCAGCACCGAAAACAGGGACACCGGGGAGCTGTTTTTT.

Turning to this clone: At the DNA level, this CDR3 is encoded by other sequences in the same sample as well. The chain recombines TRBV30 with TRBJ1-2; D not resolved. The CDR3 runs 12 residues. The V end was cut by 0 bases, the J end by 5 bases, with 7 bases between. Germline-derived CDR1 and CDR2 are GTSNPN and SVGIG (reference sequence). CDR3 residues: CAWSVQGYGYTF. The DNA of the CDR3 is TGTGCCTGGAGTGTACAAGGATATGGCTACACCTTC. Filled out from reference TRBV30 and TRBJ1-2, the complete variable domain reads SQTIHQWPATLVQPVGSPLSLECTVEGTSNPNLYWYRQAAGRGLQLLFYSVGIGQISSEVPQNLSASRPQDRQFILSSKKLLLSDSGFYLCAWSVQGYGYTFGSGTRLTVV.

The rearrangement links TRBV2 to TRBJ2-1; 14 bases line up with TRBD2. Losses at the gene ends were 7 bases for V and 12 bases for J; bases not matched to a gene: 8. Germline V gene sequence: CDR1 SNHLY, CDR2 FYNNEI. The CDR3 is made up of 14 amino acids. For the CDR3, the DNA is TGTGCCAGCACCCGGGGGACTAGCGGGAGAGTGCAGTTCTTC. Translation: CASTRGTSGRVQFF.

This clone appeared a single time. The V call is TRBV7-2, the J call TRBJ2-5, with D perhaps TRBD1 or TRBD2 (5 bases each). V lost 0 bases and J lost 3, with 11 bases in between. CDR3 length: 15 residues. Germline V CDR1 and CDR2: SGHTA, FQGNSA. The CDR3 nucleotides are TGTGCCAGCAGCTTAGCGGGGACGATGAAAGAGACCCAGTACTTC. Its protein product is CASSLAGTMKETQYF.

V gene TRBV2 combines with J gene TRBJ1-2, with D perhaps TRBD1 (5 bases). This CDR3 has 12 amino acids. CDR1 is SNHLY and CDR2 is FYNNEI in the germline V gene. V lost 9 bases to trimming and J lost 6 bases, with 14 bases between them. The CDR3 DNA is TGTGCCAGGATTAACAAGGGGAATGGCTACACCTTC. Translated, it gives CARINKGNGYTF.

This clone turned up a few times. V is TRBV7-2 and J is TRBJ2-5; 7 bases map to TRBD2. Germline-derived CDR1 and CDR2 are SGHTA and FQGNSA. The trim removed 5 bases at V and 1 base at J, leaving 4 bases unmatched. The CDR3 totals 14 residues. For the CDR3, the DNA is TGTGCCAGCAGCCCAGCGGGGTCCCAAGAGACCCAGTACTTC. It codes for CASSPAGSQETQYF.

There are a few counts of this clone. The rearrangement links TRBV4-1 to TRBJ1-2; D remains ambiguous. CDR3 length: 15 amino acids. The germline gives CDR1 MGHRA, CDR2 YSYEKL. V gave up 3 bases and J gave up 1 base, with 12 bases separating them. The CDR3 DNA sequence: TGCGCCAGCAGCCAGCCGGGATTTAATAACTATGGCTACACCTTC. This sequence encodes CASSQPGFNNYGYTF.

The chain is built from TRBV27 and TRBJ2-1; tentatively, D is TRBD2 (7 bases). Germline values: CDR1 MNHEY, CDR2 SMNVEV (reference sequence). The CDR3 has 17 amino acids. Between the trimmed V and J ends, which lost 3 bases and 4 bases, there was a span of 19 bases. The CDR3 DNA sequence: TGTGCCAGCAGTTTTGCTCTCCGGGGGGCTGGTTACAATGAGCAGTTCTTC. Translation gives CASSFALRGAGYNEQFF.

This chain connects TRBV13 to TRBJ2-7; TRBD2 agrees at 9 bases. V shed 3 bases, J shed 5 bases, and the junction held 5 bases outside the gene matches. This CDR3 has 14 amino acids. Germline CDR1 is PRHDT and CDR2 is FYEKMQ (reference sequence). Here the CDR3 DNA reads TGTGCCAGCAGCTTGCTGACTAGCGGACACGAGCAGTACTTC. This sequence encodes CASSLLTSGHEQYF.

This clone occurred a few times. The chain is built from TRBV7-6 and TRBJ1-1, with a weak D call TRBD1 (5 bases). The CDR3 runs 15 residues. Trimming cost V 1 base and J 5 bases, with 14 bases left between them. The germline CDR1 and CDR2 sequences are SGHVS and FNYEAQ. In DNA form, the CDR3 reads TGTGCCAGCAGCTTAGTCCGGGGACCCGGTACTGAAGCTTTCTTT. It is translated as CASSLVRGPGTEAFF. The entire variable domain, with the rest obtained from reference TRBV7-6 and TRBJ1-1, is as follows: GAGVSQSPRYKVTKRGQDVALRCDPISGHVSLYWYRQALGQGPEFLTYFNYEAQQDKSGLPNDRFSAERPEGSISTLTIQRTEQRDSAMYRCASSLVRGPGTEAFFGQGTRLTVV.

This chain links TRBV11-2 with TRBJ2-3; 8 positions match TRBD2. This CDR3 spans 16 amino acids. Germline CDR1 and CDR2: SGHAT and FQNNGV. V dropped 4 bases and J dropped 0; count of bases not matched to a gene: 6. The CDR3 nucleotides read TGTGCCAGCAGCTCATTAGCGGGAACTAGCACAGATACGCAGTATTTT. This translates into CASSSLAGTSTDTQYF.

Only a few counts were recorded for this clone. The chain combines TRBV19 with TRBJ1-5; D is unresolved. Germline V lookup: CDR1 LNHDA, CDR2 SQIVND (reference sequence). This CDR3 is built from 13 residues. V was clipped by 11 bases and J by 2 bases, with 13 bases between them. The CDR3 here is CAAGRPGNQPQHF. DNA of the CDR3: TGTGCCGCGGGGAGGCCCGGCAATCAGCCCCAGCATTTT. The full variable domain, with the rest looked up from reference TRBV19 and TRBJ1-5, is DGGITQSPKYLFRKEGQNVTLSCEQNLNHDAMYWYRQDPGQGLRLIYYSQIVNDFQKGDIAEGYSVSREKKESFPLTVTSAQKNPTAFYLCAAGRPGNQPQHFGDGTRLSIL.

The rearrangement links TRBV28 to TRBJ2-3; 7 bases are shared with TRBD2. The germline V gene has CDR1 MDHEN and CDR2 SYDVKM. The CDR3 extends over 15 amino acids. Losses at the gene ends were 3 bases for V and 9 bases for J; bases not matched to a gene: 12. The CDR3 sequence is CASSFIGREPVTQYF. CDR3 sequence (DNA): TGTGCCAGCAGTTTTATCGGGCGGGAGCCGGTCACGCAGTATTTT.

This clone was counted a few times. The chain carries TRBV27 and TRBJ1-2; 7 bases are a match to TRBD1. The ends lost 6 bases at V and 4 bases at J; junction bases unmatched: 8. The CDR3 has 14 residues. CDR1 MNHEY and CDR2 SMNVEV come from the germline V gene (reference sequence). This CDR3 reads CASRQTGLGYGYTF. Here the CDR3 DNA reads TGTGCCAGCAGACAGACAGGGTTGGGCTATGGCTACACCTTC.

The chain is built from TRBV30 and TRBJ1-1; D gene uncertain. This CDR3 is 14 amino acids long. Germline CDR1 GTSNPN, CDR2 SVGIG (reference sequence). V shed 2 bases and J shed 5 bases, with 15 bases lying between them. The DNA for the CDR3 is TGTGCCTGGAGTCGAGCAGACGCTTGGACTGAAGCTTTCTTT. Translation: CAWSRADAWTEAFF. The full variable domain, its missing parts supplied by reference TRBV30 and TRBJ1-1, is SQTIHQWPATLVQPVGSPLSLECTVEGTSNPNLYWYRQAAGRGLQLLFYSVGIGQISSEVPQNLSASRPQDRQFILSSKKLLLSDSGFYLCAWSRADAWTEAFFGQGTRLTVV.

The chain carries TRBV5-4 and TRBJ2-2; D may be TRBD2 (5 bases). The germline V and J ends were trimmed by 2 bases and 4 bases, with 9 bases remaining between them. CDR1 and CDR2 from the germline V gene are SGHNT and YYREEE (reference sequence). This CDR3 region has 14 residues. CDR3 nucleotides: TGTGCCAGCAGCTTAGCGGCAGCCACCGGGGAGCTGTTTTTT. Residues: CASSLAAATGELFF.